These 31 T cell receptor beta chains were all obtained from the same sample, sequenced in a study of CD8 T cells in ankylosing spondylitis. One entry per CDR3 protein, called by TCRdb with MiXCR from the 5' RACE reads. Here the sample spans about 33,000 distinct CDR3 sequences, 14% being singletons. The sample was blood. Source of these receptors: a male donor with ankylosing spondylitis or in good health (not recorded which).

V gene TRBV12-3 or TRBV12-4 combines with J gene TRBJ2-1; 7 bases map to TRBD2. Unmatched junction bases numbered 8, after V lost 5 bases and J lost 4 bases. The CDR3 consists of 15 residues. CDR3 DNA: TGTGCCAGCAGTCCCTCACTAGCGTCATACAATGAGCAGTTCTTC. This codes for CASSPSLASYNEQFF.

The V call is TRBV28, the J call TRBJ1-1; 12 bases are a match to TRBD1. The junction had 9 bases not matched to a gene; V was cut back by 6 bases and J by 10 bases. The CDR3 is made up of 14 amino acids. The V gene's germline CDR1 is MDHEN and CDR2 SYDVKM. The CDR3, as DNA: TGTGCCAGCAGCAAAACCGGGACAGGGGGCAGAGCTTTCTTT. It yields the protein CASSKTGTGGRAFF.

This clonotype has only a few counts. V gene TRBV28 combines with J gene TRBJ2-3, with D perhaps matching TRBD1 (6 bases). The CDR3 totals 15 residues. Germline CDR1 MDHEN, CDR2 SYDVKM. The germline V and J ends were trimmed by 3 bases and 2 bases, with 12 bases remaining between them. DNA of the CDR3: TGTGCCAGCAGTTTCCGGAGGACAGTCACAGATACGCAGTATTTT. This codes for CASSFRRTVTDTQYF.

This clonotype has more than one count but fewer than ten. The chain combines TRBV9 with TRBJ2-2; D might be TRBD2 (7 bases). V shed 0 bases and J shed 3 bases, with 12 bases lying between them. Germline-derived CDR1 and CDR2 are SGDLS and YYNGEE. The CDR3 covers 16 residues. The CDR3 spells CASSVGGGGHTGELFF. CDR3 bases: TGTGCCAGCAGCGTAGGAGGCGGGGGCCACACCGGGGAGCTGTTTTTT.

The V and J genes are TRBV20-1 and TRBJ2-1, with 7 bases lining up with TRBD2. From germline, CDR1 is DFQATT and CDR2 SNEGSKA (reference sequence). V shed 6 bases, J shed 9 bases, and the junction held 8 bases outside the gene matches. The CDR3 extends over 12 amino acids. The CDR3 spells CSAKEGGIEQFF. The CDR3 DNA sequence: TGCAGTGCCAAAGAGGGAGGGATTGAGCAGTTCTTC.

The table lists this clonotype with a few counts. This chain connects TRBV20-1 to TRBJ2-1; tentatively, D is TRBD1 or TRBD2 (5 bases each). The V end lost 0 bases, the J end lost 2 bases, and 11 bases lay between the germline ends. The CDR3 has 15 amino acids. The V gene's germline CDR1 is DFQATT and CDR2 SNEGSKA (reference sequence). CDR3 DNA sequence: TGCAGTGCTAGAGATTCGGGGACCCCCTACAATGAGCAGTTCTTC. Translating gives CSARDSGTPYNEQFF.

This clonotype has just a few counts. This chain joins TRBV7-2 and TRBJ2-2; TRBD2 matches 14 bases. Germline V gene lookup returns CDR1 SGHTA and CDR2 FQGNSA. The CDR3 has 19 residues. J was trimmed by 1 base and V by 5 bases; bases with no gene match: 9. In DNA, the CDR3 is TGTGCCAGCAGCCGATGGACTAGCGGGGGGACTAGGAACACCGGGGAGCTGTTTTTT. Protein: CASSRWTSGGTRNTGELFF.

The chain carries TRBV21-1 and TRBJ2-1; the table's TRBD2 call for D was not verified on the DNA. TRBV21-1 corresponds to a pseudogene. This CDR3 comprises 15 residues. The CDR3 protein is CASPWGREDPNEQFF. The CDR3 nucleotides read TGTGCCAGCCCCTGGGGGCGGGAGGACCCCAATGAGCAGTTCTTC.

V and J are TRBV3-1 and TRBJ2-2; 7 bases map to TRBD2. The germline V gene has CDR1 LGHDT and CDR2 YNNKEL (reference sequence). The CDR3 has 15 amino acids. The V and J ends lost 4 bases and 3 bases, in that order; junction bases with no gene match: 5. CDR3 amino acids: CASSRAGRYTGELFF. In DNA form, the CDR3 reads TGTGCCAGCAGCCGAGCGGGAAGGTACACCGGGGAGCTGTTTTTT.

As DNA, the CDR3 is TGCAGCACCCGGGAGGGTACCTACGAGCAGTACTTC. This sequence encodes CSTREGTYEQYF. The V call is TRBV29-1, the J call TRBJ2-7, with 8 bases aligning to TRBD2. The CDR3 loop spans 12 amino acids. Germline CDR1 reads SQVTM; CDR2 reads ANQGSEA. Unmatched junction bases numbered 5, after V lost 8 bases and J lost 2 bases.

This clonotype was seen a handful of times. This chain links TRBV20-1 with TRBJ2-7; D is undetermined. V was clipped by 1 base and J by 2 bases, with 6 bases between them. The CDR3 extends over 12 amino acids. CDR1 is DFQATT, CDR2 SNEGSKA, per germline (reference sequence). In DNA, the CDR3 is TGCAGTGCTAGAGTCCTACCCTACGAGCAGTACGTC. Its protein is CSARVLPYEQYV.

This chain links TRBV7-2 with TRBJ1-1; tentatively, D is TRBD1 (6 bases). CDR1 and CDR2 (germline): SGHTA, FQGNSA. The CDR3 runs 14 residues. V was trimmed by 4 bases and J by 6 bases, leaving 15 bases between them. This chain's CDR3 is CASSSLTGLAEAFF. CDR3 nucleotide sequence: TGTGCCAGCAGCTCCCTGACAGGCTTAGCTGAAGCTTTCTTT.

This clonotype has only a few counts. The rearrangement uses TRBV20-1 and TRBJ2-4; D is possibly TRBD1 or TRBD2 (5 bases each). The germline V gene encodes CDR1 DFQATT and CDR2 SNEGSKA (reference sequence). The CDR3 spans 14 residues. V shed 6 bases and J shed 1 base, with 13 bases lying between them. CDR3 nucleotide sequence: TGCAGTGCCCCAGAGTGGGGGGCCAAAAACATTCAGTACTTC. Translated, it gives CSAPEWGAKNIQYF.

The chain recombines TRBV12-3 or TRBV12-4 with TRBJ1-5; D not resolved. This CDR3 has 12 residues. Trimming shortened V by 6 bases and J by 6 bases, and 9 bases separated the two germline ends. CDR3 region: CASSLGSQPQHF. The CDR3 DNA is TGTGCCAGCAGCCTCGGCAGTCAGCCCCAGCATTTT.

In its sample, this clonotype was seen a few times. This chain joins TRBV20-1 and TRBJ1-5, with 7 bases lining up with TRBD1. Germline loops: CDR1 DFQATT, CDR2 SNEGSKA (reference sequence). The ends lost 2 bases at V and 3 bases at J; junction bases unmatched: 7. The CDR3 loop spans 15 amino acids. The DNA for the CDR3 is TGCAGTGCTAGATCGACAGGGAGTTCCAATCAGCCCCAGCATTTT. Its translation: CSARSTGSSNQPQHF.

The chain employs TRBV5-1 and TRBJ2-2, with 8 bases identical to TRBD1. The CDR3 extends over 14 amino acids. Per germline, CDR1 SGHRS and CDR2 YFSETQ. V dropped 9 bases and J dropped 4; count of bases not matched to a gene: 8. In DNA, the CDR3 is TGCGCCATTTCCGGGACAGGACCCACCGGGGAGCTGTTTTTT. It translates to CAISGTGPTGELFF.

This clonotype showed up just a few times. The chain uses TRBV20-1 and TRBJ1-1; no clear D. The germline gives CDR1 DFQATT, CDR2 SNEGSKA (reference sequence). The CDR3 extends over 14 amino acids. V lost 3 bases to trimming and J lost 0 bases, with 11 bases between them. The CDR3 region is CSARPPRVNTEAFF. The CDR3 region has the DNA TGCAGTGCTAGGCCCCCCAGAGTGAACACTGAAGCTTTCTTT.

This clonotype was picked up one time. The CDR3 is CASSFRDQETQYF. The CDR3, as DNA: TGTGCCAGCAGCTTCCGGGACCAAGAGACCCAGTACTTC. The chain couples TRBV7-6 to TRBJ2-5; D remains unclear. CDR3 length: 13 residues. Trimming removed 3 bases at V and 0 bases at J, with 5 bases between. Per the germline V gene, CDR1 is SGHVS and CDR2 is FNYEAQ.

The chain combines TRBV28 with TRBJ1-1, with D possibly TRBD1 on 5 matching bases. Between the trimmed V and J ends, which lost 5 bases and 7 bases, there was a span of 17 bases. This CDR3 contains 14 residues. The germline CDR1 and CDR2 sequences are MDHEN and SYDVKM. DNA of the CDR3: TGTGCCAGCAGTGACCGGGCGAAAAGGGGTGAAGCTTTCTTT. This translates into CASSDRAKRGEAFF.

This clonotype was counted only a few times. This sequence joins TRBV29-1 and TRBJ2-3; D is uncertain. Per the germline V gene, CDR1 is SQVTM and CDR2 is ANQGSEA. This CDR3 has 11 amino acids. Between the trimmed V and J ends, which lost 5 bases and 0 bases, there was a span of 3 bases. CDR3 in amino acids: CSVSSTDTQYF. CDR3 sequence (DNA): TGCAGCGTTTCGAGCACAGATACGCAGTATTTT.

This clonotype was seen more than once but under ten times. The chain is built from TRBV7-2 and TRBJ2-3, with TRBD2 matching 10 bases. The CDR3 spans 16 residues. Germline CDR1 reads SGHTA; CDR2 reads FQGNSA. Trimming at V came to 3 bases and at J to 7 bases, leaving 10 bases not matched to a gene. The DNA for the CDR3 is TGTGCCAGCAGCTTCCTAGCGGGGGCTTTAGGGAATACGCAGTATTTT. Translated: CASSFLAGALGNTQYF.

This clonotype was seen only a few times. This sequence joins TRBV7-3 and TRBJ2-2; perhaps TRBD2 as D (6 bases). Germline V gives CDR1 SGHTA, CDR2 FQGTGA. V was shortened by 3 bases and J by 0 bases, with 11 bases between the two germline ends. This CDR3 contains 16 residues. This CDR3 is CASSLAGNANTGELFF. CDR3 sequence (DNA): TGTGCCAGCAGCTTGGCGGGGAATGCGAACACCGGGGAGCTGTTTTTT.

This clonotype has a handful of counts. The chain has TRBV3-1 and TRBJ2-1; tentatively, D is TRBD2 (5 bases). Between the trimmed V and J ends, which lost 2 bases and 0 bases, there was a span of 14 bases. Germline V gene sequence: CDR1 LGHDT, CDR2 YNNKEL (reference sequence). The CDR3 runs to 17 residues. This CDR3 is CASSQKTLGSSYNEQFF. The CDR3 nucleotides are TGTGCCAGCAGCCAAAAGACCCTGGGGAGCTCCTACAATGAGCAGTTCTTC.

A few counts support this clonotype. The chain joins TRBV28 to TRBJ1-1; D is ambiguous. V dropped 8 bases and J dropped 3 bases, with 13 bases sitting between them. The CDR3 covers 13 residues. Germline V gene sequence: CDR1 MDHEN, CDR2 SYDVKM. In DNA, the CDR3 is TGTGCCAGCTGGAGGGATTTGGACACTGAAGCTTTCTTT. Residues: CASWRDLDTEAFF.

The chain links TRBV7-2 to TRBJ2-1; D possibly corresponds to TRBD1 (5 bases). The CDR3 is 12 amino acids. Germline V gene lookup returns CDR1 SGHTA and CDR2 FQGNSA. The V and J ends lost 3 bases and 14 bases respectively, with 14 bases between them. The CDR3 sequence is CASSLGLVLEFF. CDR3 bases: TGTGCCAGCAGCTTGGGGCTCGTCCTAGAGTTCTTC.

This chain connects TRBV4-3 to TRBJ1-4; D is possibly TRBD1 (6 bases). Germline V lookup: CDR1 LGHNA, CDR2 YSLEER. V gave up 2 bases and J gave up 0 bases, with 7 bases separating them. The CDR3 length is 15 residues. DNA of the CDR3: TGCGCCAGCAGCCAACACAGGGCAACTAATGAAAAACTGTTTTTT. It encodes CASSQHRATNEKLFF.

CDR3 sequence (DNA): TGCAGTGCTAGAGATGCAGGGGGCAAGGAGGCCGGGGAGCTGTTTTTT. Protein sequence: CSARDAGGKEAGELFF. The V gene is TRBV20-1, the J gene TRBJ2-2; 8 bases fit TRBD1. Trimming cost V 0 bases and J 6 bases; bases outside gene matches: 9. Looked up from germline, CDR1 is DFQATT and CDR2 is SNEGSKA (reference sequence). CDR3 length equals 16 residues.

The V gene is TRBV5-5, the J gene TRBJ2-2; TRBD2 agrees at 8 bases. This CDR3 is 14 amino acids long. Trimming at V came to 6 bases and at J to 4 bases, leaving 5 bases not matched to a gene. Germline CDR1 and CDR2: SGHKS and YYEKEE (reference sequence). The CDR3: CASTGGAATGELFF. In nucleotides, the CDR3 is TGTGCCAGCACCGGGGGGGCGGCCACCGGGGAGCTGTTTTTT. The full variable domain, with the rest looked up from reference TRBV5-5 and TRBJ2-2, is DAGVTQSPTHLIKTRGQQVTLRCSPISGHKSVSWYQQVLGQGPQFIFQYYEKEERGRGNFPDRFSARQFPNYSSELNVNALLLGDSALYLCASTGGAATGELFFGEGSRLTVL.

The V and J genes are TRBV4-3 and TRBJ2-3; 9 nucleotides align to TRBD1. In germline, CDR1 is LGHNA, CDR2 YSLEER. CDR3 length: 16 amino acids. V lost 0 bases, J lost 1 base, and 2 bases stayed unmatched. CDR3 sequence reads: CASSQEDRGGTDTQYF. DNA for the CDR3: TGCGCCAGCAGCCAAGAGGACAGGGGCGGCACAGATACGCAGTATTTT.

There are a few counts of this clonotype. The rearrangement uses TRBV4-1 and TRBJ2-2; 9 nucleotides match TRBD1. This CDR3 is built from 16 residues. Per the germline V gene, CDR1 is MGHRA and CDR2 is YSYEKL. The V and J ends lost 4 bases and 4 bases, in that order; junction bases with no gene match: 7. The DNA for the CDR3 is TGCGCCAGCAGCCTATACGGGACAGGGAGCACCGGGGAGCTGTTTTTT. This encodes CASSLYGTGSTGELFF.

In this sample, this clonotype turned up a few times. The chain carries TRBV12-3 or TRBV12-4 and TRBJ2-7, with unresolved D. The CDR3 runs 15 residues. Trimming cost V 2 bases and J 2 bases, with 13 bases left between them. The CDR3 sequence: CASSLLDPGTYEQYF. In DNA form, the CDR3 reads TGTGCCAGCAGTTTATTAGACCCCGGAACCTACGAGCAGTACTTC.